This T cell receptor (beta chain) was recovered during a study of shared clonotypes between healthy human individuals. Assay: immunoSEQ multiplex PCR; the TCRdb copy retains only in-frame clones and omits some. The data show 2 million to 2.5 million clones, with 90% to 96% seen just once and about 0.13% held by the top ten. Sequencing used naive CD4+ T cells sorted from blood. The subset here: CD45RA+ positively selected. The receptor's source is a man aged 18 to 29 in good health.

CDR3 protein: CASSSPQGNTIYF. The CDR3 DNA sequence: TGTGCCAGCAGTTCCCCGCAAGGAAACACCATATATTTT. The J gene is TRBJ1-3, the V gene TRBV28; no clear D gene. Germline V gene data show CDR1 as MDHEN and CDR2 as SYDVKM. The CDR3 totals 13 residues. With 4 bases removed from V and 4 bases from J, the gap between germline ends came to 8 bases. The variable domain in full, completed from reference TRBV28 and TRBJ1-3, reads DVKVTQSSRYLVKRTGEKVFLECVQDMDHENMFWYRQDPGLGLRLIYFSYDVKMKEKGDIPEGYSVSREKKERFSLILESASTNQTSMYLCASSSPQGNTIYFGEGSWLTVV.